The 2 T cell receptor beta chains below come from one sample, sequenced in a study of radiotherapy plus CTLA-4 blockade in lung cancer. Profiling relied on immunoSEQ multiplex PCR, and the TCRdb table lists in-frame clones only, not all of them. The sample carries 100,000 or so clones, roughly 80% recorded once. This specimen was peripheral blood, taken from a patient treated with radiotherapy plus ipilimumab. The source of these receptors is a human donor with non-small cell lung cancer that progressed on radiotherapy plus ipilimumab.

A few counts support this clone. V is TRBV7-9 and J is TRBJ2-5; D is undetermined. Trimming stripped 3 bases from V and 5 bases from J, with 4 bases between. The CDR3 has 11 amino acids. CDR1 and CDR2 (germline): SEHNR, FQNEAQ (reference sequence). CDR3 nucleotides: TGTGCCAGCAGCTTGTTGGAGACCCAGTACTTC. Its translation is CASSLLETQYF. The entire variable domain, with the rest obtained from reference TRBV7-9 and TRBJ2-5, is as follows: DTGVSQNPRHKITKRGQNVTFRCDPISEHNRLYWYRQTLGQGPEFLTYFQNEAQLEKSRLLSDRFSAERPKGSFSTLEIQRTEQGDSAMYLCASSLLETQYFGPGTRLLVL.

The J gene is TRBJ1-2, the V gene TRBV30; tentative D call: TRBD1 (6 bases). The CDR3 is 12 amino acids. In germline, CDR1 is GTSNPN, CDR2 SVGIG (reference sequence). With 0 bases removed from V and 9 bases from J, the gap between germline ends came to 11 bases. The CDR3 loop reads CAWSVLGGRYTF. The CDR3 region has the DNA TGTGCCTGGAGTGTACTAGGGGGTCGCTACACCTTC.